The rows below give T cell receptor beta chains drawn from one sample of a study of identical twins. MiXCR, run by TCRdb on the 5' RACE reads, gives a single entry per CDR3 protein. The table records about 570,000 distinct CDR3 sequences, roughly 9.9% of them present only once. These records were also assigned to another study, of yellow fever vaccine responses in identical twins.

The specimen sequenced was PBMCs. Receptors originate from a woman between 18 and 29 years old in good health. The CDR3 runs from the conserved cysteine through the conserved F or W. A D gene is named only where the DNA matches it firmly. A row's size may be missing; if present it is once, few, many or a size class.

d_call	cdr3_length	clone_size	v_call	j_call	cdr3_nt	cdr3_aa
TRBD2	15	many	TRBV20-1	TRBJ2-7	TGCAGTGCTAGAGTCACTAGCGGGAGATCAGCCGAGCAGTACTTC	CSARVTSGRSAEQYF
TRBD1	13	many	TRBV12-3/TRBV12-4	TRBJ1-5	TGTGCCAGCAGTAGACAGGGGCATCAGCCCCAGCATTTT	CASSRQGHQPQHF
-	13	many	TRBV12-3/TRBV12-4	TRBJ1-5	TGTGCCAGCAGTGGACAGCTCAATCAGCCCCAGCATTTT	CASSGQLNQPQHF
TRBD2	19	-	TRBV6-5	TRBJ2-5	TGTGCCAGCAGTTACTCAGAACCGGGACTAGCGGGAGTTAGTGAGACCCAGTACTTC	CASSYSEPGLAGVSETQYF
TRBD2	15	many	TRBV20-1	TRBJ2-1	TGCAGTGCTAGAGATCTAGCGGGGGCCCGCAATGAGCAGTTCTTC	CSARDLAGARNEQFF
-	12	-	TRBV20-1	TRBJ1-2	TGCAGTGCTAGGGGGTCTAATTATGGCTACGCCTTC	CSARGSNYGYAF
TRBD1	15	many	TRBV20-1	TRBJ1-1	TGCAGTGCTAGGGATGGCAGGGGGATTAACACTGAAGCTTTCTTT	CSARDGRGINTEAFF
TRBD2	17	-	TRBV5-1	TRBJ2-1	TGCGCCAGCAGGGGGACAGGGGGACTAGCGGGGTATGATGAGCAGTTCTTC	CASRGTGGLAGYDEQFF
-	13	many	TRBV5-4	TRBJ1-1	TGTGCCAGCAGCTCAATGACAGGCGCTGAAGCTTTCTTT	CASSSMTGAEAFF
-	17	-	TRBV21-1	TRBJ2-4	TGTGCCAGCAGACCCCGGGACAGCAAGATAGCCAAAAACATTCAGTACTTC	CASRPRDSKIAKNIQYF
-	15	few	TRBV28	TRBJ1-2	TGTGCCAGCAGTACCGTGGGGGAGGCTAACTATGGCTACACCTTC	CASSTVGEANYGYTF
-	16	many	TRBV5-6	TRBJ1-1	TGTGCCAGCAGCTTGGCCCTTGGGCAGACCAACACTGAAGCTTTCTTT	CASSLALGQTNTEAFF
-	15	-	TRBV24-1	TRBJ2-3	TGTGCCACCAGTGATCCCCGGGACAGCACAGATACGCAGTATTTT	CATSDPRDSTDTQYF
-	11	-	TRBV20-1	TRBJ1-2	TGCAGTGCTAGAAATTCGCCCGGCTACACCTTC	CSARNSPGYTF
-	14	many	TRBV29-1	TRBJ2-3	TGCAGCGCCCAACCCGGGACTAGCACAGATACGCAGTATTTT	CSAQPGTSTDTQYF
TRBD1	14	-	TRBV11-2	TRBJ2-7	TGTGCCAGCAGCCGAACAGGGGGCAGCGACGAGCAGTACTTC	CASSRTGGSDEQYF
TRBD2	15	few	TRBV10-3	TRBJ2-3	TGTGCCATCAGTGAACGGGGGGGGAGCACAGATACGCAGTATTTT	CAISERGGSTDTQYF
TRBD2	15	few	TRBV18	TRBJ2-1	TGTGCCAGCTCACCGCGGGGGGTCCTTCGGGAGGAGCAGTTCTTC	CASSPRGVLREEQFF
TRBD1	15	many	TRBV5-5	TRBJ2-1	TGTGCCAGCAGCATCGGACAGGGTTCCTACAATGAGCAGTTCTTC	CASSIGQGSYNEQFF
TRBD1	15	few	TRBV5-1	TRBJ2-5	TGCGCCAGCAGCTCGCGGACAGGCGGGCGGGAGACCCAGTACTTC	CASSSRTGGRETQYF
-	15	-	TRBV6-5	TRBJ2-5	TGTGCCAGCAGTTTTAGGGGGGGGGCGGAGGAGACCCAGTACTTC	CASSFRGGAEETQYF
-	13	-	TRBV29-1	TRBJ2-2	TGCAGCGTTGGGGCAGAGAACACCGGGGAGCTGTTTTTT	CSVGAENTGELFF
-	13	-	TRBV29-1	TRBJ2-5	TGCAGCGTTGTAGGGGCCTCCCAAGAGACCCAGTACTTC	CSVVGASQETQYF
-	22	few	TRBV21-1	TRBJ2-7	TGTGCCAGCAGCAAAGCAGGTCTAGCGGGAGGGTGCTCGGAAATAAACTCCTACGAGCAGTACTTC	CASSKAGLAGGCSEINSYEQYF
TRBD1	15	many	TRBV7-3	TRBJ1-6	TGTGCCAGCAGCACCGGGACAGGGTTTGGTTCACCCCTCCACTTT	CASSTGTGFGSPLHF
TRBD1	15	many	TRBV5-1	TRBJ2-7	TGCGCCAGCAGCAACCACAGGACAGGGGGCGACGAGCAGTACTTC	CASSNHRTGGDEQYF
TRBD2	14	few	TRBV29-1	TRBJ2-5	TGCAGCGTCGGACAAGCGGGACGTTCAGAGACCCAGTACTTC	CSVGQAGRSETQYF
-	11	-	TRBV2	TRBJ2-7	TGTGCCAGCGGAATCGGCTACGAGCAGTACTTC	CASGIGYEQYF